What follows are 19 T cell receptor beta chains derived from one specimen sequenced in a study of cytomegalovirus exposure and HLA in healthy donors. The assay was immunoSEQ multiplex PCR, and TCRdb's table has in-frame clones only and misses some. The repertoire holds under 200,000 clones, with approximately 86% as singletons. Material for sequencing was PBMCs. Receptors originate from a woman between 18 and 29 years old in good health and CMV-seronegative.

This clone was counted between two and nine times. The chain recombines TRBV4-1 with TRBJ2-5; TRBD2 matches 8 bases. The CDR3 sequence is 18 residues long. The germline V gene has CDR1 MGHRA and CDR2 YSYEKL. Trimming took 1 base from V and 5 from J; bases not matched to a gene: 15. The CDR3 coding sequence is TGCGCCAGCAGCCAAGGAGTTTTCGGGACTAGTAGATCGGAGACCCAGTACTTC. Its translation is CASSQGVFGTSRSETQYF.

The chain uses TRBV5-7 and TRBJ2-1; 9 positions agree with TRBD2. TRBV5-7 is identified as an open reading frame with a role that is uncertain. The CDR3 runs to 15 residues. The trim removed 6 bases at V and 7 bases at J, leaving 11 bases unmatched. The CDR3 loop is CASTTRSGGGNEQFF. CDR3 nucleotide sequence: TGTGCCAGCACCACTCGTAGCGGGGGAGGGAATGAGCAGTTCTTC.

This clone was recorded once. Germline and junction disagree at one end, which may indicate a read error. DNA of the CDR3: TGTGCCAGTAGTACCTCCGGGACTAGCGGGCCGCCTGGTTTC. Protein: CASSTSGTSGPPGF. This rearrangement joins TRBV19 to TRBJ2-7, with 12 bases lining up with TRBD2. The V gene's germline CDR1 is LNHDA and CDR2 SQIVND (reference sequence). The CDR3 covers 14 residues.

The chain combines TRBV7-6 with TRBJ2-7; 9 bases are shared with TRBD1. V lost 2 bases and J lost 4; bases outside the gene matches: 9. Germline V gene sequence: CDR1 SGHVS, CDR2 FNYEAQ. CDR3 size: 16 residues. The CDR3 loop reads CASSLQPGQGRYEQYF. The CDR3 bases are TGTGCCAGCAGCTTACAACCGGGACAGGGCAGGTACGAGCAGTACTTC.

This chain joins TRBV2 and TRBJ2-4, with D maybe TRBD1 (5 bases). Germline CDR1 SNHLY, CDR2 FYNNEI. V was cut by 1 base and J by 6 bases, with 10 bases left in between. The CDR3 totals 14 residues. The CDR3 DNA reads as TGTGCCAGCAGTGAAGATAGGCAGGGAAACATTCAGTACTTC. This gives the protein CASSEDRQGNIQYF.

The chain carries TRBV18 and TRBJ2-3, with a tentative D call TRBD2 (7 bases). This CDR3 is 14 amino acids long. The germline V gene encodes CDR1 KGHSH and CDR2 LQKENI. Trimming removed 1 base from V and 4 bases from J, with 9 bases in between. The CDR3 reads CASSPREGADTQYF. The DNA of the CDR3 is TGTGCCAGCTCACCACGGGAGGGGGCAGATACGCAGTATTTT.

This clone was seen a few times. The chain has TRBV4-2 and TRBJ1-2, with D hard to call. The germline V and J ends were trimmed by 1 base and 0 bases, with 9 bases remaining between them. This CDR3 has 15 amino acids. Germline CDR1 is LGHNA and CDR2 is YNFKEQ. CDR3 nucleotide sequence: TGTGCCAGCAGCCAAGTCGGAGAGACTAACTATGGCTACACCTTC. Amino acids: CASSQVGETNYGYTF.

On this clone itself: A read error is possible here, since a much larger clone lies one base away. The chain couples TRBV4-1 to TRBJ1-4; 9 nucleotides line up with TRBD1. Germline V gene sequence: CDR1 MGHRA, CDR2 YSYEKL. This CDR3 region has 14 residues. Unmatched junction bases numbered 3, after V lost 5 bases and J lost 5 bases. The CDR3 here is CASSLGQGNEKLFF. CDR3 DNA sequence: TGCGCCAGCAGCTTGGGACAGGGAAATGAAAAACTGTTTTTT.

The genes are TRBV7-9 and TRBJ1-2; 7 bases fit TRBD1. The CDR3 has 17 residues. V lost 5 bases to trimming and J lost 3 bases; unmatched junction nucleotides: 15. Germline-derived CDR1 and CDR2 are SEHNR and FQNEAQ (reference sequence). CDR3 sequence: CASSPSTGTETYYGYTF. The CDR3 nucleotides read TGTGCCAGCAGCCCTTCAACCGGGACAGAGACCTACTATGGCTACACCTTC.

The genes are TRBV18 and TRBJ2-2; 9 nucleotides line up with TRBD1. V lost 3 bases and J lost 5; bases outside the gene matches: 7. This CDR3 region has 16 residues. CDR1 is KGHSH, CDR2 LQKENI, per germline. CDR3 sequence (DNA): TGTGCCAGCTCACCTACGACAGGGGGGACGACCGGGGAGCTGTTTTTT. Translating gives CASSPTTGGTTGELFF.

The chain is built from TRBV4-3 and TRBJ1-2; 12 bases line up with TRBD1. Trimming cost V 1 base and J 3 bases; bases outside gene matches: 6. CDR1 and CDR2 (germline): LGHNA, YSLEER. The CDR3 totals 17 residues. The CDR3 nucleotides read TGCGCCAGCAGCCAAGGAGTAGGGACAGGGGGCGACTATGGCTACACCTTC. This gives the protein CASSQGVGTGGDYGYTF.

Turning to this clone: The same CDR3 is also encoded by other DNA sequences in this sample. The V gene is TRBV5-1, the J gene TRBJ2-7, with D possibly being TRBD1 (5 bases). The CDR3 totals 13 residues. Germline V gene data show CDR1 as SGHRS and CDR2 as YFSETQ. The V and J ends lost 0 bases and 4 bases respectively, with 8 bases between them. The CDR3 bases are TGCGCCAGCAGCTTGGGCAGGGCATACGAGCAGTACTTC. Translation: CASSLGRAYEQYF. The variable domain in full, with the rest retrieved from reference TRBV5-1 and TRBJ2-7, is KAGVTQTPRYLIKTRGQQVTLSCSPISGHRSVSWYQQTPGQGLQFLFEYFSETQRNKGNFPGRFSGRQFSNSRSEMNVSTLELGDSALYLCASSLGRAYEQYFGPGTRLTVT.

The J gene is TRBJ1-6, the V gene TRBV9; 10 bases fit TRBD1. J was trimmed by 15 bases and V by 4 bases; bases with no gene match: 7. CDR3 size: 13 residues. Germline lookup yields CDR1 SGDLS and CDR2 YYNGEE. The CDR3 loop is CASSPGTGDHLHF. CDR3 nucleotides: TGTGCCAGCAGCCCAGGGACAGGGGATCACCTCCACTTT.

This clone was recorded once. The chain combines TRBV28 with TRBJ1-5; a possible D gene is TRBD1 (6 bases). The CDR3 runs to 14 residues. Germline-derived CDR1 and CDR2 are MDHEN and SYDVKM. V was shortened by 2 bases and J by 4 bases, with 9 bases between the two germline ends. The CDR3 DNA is TGTGCCAGCAGTTTAGACAGGCCAAATCAGCCCCAGCATTTT. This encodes CASSLDRPNQPQHF.

The CDR3 is CASSQDRGTGGYEQYF. CDR3 bases: TGTGCCAGCAGCCAAGATAGAGGGACAGGGGGCTACGAGCAGTACTTC. This chain joins TRBV4-2 and TRBJ2-7; TRBD1 agrees at 11 bases. This CDR3 region has 16 residues. With V trimmed by 0 bases and J by 3 bases, 4 bases remained unmatched. CDR1 and CDR2 (germline): LGHNA, YNFKEQ.

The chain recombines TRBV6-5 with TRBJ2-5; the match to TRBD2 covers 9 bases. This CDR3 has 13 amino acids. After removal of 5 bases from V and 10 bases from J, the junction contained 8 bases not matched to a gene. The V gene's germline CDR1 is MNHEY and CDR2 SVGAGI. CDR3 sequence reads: CASSPGLASVQYF. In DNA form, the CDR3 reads TGTGCCAGCAGTCCGGGACTAGCAAGCGTCCAGTACTTC.

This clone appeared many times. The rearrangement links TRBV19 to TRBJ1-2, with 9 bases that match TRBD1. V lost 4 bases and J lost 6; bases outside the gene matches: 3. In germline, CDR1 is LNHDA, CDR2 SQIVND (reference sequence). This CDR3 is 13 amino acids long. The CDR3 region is CASSNRGRDGYTF. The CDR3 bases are TGTGCCAGTAGTAACAGGGGGCGGGATGGCTACACCTTC. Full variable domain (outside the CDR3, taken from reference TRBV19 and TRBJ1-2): DGGITQSPKYLFRKEGQNVTLSCEQNLNHDAMYWYRQDPGQGLRLIYYSQIVNDFQKGDIAEGYSVSREKKESFPLTVTSAQKNPTAFYLCASSNRGRDGYTFGSGTRLTVV.

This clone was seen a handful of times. In nucleotides, the CDR3 is TGTGCCTGGAGGGGGTACGGGACACGGGGCTCCTACGAGCAGTACTTC. This encodes CAWRGYGTRGSYEQYF. V gene TRBV30 combines with J gene TRBJ2-7, with a tentative D call TRBD1 (6 bases). This CDR3 spans 16 amino acids. Trimming left V 3 bases short and J 0 bases short, with 18 bases between. Germline CDR1 and CDR2: GTSNPN and SVGIG (reference sequence).

CDR3 loop: CASSLQGGGTDTQYF. As DNA, the CDR3 is TGTGCCAGCAGCCTACAGGGCGGAGGCACAGATACGCAGTATTTT. This rearrangement joins TRBV5-4 to TRBJ2-3; tentative D call: TRBD1 (6 bases). The V gene lost 4 bases and the J gene lost 1 base, with 13 bases spanning the gap. The germline CDR1 and CDR2 sequences are SGHNT and YYREEE (reference sequence). The CDR3 consists of 15 residues.